The present TCR beta chain was sequenced within a study of blood T cell repertoires in COVID-19. TCRdb's table, derived via immunoSEQ multiplex PCR, lists solely in-frame clones and lacks some. This table holds over 250,000 clones, 88% found once. Enrollees, about 18 to 95 years old, lived in approximately 24 US areas. The CDR3 runs to 14 residues. Germline V gene data show CDR1 as LGHDT and CDR2 as YNNKEL (reference sequence). V gave up 5 bases and J gave up 4 bases, with 15 bases separating them. The sequence was obtained from a woman in her fifties or sixties in a cohort exposed to, infected with or recovered from COVID-19 (not recorded which). The chain combines TRBV3-1 (or the pseudogene TRBV3-2) with TRBJ2-7; D might be TRBD2 (6 bases). Sequencing was performed on PBMCs or T cells enriched from blood (not recorded which). The CDR3 protein is CASSEHGGAYEQYF. CDR3 DNA sequence: TGTGCCAGCAGCGAGCACGGCGGGGCGTACGAGCAGTACTTC.